This T cell receptor (beta chain) derives from a study of blood T cells in healthy people across ages. Whole-study results and caveats: Lack of knowledge of donor CMV status possibly confounded expanded clonotype changes.

This CDR3 comprises 16 residues. Germline V gene sequence: CDR1 MGHRA, CDR2 YSYEKL. Regarding this clonotype: Its cognate antigen is unknown.

A second roughly 7 to 11 cycle PCR used barcoded and J-beta primers. MiXCR, applied by TCRdb to the 5' RACE reads, yields one record per CDR3 protein. The table shows roughly 1,300,000 distinct CDR3 sequences, with approximately 63% occurring only once. This clonotype was sampled from a man in his late teens or twenties in good health. Sample: blood. The chain is built from TRBV4-1 and TRBJ2-4; D possibly corresponds to TRBD2 (7 bases). TRBJ2-7 matches the DNA end more closely, so the J call is doubtful. The chain's CDR3 is CASSPRNGGRGYEQYF. The CDR3 bases are TGCGCCAGCAGCCCAAGAAATGGGGGGCGGGGGTACGAGCAGTACTTC.